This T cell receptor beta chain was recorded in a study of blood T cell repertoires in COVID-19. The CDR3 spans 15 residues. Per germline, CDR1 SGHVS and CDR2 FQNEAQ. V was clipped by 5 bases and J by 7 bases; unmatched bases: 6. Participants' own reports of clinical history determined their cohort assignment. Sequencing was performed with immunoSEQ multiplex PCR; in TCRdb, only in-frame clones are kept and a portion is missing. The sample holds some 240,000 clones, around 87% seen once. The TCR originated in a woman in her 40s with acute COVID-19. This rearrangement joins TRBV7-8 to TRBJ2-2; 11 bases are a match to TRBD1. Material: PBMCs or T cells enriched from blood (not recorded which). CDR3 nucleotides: TGTGCCAGCAGCCGAGAGGACAGGGGGCGCGGGGAGCTGTTTTTT. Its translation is CASSREDRGRGELFF.